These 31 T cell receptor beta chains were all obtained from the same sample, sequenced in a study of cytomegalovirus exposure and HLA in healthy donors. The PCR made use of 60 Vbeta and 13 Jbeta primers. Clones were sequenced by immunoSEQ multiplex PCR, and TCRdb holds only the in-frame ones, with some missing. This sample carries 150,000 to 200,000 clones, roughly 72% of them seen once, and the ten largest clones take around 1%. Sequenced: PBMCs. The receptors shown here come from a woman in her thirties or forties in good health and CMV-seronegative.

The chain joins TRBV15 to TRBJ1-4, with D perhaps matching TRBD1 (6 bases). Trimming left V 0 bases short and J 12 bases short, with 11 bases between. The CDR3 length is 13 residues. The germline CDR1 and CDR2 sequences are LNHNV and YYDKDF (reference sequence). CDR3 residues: CATSREGGRELFF. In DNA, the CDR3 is TGTGCCACCAGCAGAGAAGGGGGGAGGGAACTGTTTTTT. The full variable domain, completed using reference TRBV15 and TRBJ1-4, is DAMVIQNPRYQVTQFGKPVTLSCSQTLNHNVMYWYQQKSSQAPKLLFHYYDKDFNNEADTPDNFQSRRPNTSFCFLDIRSPGLGDTAMYLCATSREGGRELFFGSGTQLSVL.

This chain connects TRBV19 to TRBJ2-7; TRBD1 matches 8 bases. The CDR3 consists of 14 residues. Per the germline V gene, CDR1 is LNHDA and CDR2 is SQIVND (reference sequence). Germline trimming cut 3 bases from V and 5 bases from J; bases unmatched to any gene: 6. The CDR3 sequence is CASSMGRGRDEQYF. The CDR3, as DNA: TGTGCCAGTAGTATGGGCAGGGGGCGCGACGAGCAGTACTTC.

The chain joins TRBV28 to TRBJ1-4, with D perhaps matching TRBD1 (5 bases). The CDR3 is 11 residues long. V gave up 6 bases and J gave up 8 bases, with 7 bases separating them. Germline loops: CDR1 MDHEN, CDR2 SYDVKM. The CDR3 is CASRGGEKLFF. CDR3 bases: TGTGCCAGCAGGGGGGGGGAAAAACTGTTTTTT.

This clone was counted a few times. In DNA form, the CDR3 reads TGTGCCAGCAGCTCCAACTCCCCCGTCATAGTGCAGTTCTTC. Amino acid sequence: CASSSNSPVIVQFF. The gene calls are TRBV7-9 and TRBJ2-1; D is undetermined. Looked up from germline, CDR1 is SEHNR and CDR2 is FQNEAQ (reference sequence). The CDR3 has 14 amino acids. V shed 4 bases and J shed 12 bases, with 19 bases lying between them.

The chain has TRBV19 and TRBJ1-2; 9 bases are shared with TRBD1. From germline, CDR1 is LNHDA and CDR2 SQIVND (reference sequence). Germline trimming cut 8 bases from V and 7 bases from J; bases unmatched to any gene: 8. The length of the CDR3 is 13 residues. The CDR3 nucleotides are TGTGCCAGTGCGCGGGACAGGGAACGTGGCTACACCTTC. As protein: CASARDRERGYTF.

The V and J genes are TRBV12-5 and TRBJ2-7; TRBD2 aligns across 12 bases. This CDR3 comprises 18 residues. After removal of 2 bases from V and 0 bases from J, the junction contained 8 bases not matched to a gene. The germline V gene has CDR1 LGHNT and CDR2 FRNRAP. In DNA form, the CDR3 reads TGTGCTAGTGGTTTGTGGACTAGCGGGATCCCGGGCTCCTACGAGCAGTACTTC. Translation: CASGLWTSGIPGSYEQYF.

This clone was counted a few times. The CDR3 DNA is TGCGCCAGCAGCCCCGGGACACCCAAGGAGGGCTACACCTTC. It is translated as CASSPGTPKEGYTF. This sequence joins TRBV5-1 and TRBJ1-2, with D possibly matching TRBD1 (6 bases). The V end was cut by 4 bases, the J end by 8 bases, with 18 bases between. The CDR3 consists of 14 residues. CDR1 and CDR2 from the germline V gene are SGHRS and YFSETQ.

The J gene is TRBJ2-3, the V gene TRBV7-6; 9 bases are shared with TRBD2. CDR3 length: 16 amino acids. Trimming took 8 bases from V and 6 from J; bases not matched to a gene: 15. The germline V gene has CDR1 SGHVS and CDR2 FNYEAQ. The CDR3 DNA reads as TGTGCCAGCCTTGGTCCGCGGGAGGGGAACCGTGATACGCAGTATTTT. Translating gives CASLGPREGNRDTQYF.

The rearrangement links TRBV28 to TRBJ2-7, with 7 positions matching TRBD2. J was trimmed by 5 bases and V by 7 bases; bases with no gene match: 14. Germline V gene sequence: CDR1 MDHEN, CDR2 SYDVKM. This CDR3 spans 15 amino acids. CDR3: CASTPTPGGGDEQYF. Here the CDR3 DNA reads TGTGCCAGCACCCCCACCCCGGGAGGAGGTGACGAGCAGTACTTC.

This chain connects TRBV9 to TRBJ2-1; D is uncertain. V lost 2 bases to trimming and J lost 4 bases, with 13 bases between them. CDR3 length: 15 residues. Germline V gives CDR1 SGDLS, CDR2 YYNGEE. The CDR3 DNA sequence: TGTGCCAGCAGCGTGAAAGGAGATTTTTACAATGAGCAGTTCTTC. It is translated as CASSVKGDFYNEQFF.

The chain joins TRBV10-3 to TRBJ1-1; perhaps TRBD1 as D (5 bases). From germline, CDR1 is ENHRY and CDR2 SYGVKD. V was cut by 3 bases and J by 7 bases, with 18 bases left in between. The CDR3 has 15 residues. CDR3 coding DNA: TGTGCCATCAGTGAATCGCTTAGGGGTCCGCTTGAAGCTTTCTTT. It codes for CAISESLRGPLEAFF.

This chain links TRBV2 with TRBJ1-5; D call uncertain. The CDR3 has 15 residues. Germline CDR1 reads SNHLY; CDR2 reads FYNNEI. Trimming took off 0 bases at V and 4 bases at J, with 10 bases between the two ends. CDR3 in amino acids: CASSEARPSNQPQHF. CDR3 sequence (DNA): TGTGCCAGCAGTGAAGCCAGGCCGAGTAATCAGCCCCAGCATTTT.

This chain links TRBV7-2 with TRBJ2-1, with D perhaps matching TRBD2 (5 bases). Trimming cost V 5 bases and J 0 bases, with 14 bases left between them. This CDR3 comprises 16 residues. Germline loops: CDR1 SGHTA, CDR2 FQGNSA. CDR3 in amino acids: CASSADSSRSYNEQFF. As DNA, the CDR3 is TGTGCCAGCAGCGCGGACTCCTCACGCTCCTACAATGAGCAGTTCTTC.

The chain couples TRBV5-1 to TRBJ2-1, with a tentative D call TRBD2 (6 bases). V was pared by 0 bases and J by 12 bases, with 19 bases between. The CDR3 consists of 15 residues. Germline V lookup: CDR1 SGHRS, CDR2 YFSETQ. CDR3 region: CASSLGQGTGVGQFF. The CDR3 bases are TGCGCCAGCAGCTTGGGGCAAGGGACGGGGGTAGGGCAGTTCTTC.

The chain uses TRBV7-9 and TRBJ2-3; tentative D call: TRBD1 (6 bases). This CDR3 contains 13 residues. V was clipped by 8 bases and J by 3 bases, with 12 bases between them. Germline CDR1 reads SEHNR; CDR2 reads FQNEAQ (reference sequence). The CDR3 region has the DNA TGTGCCAGCCTTGGCCAGGGGACAGATACGCAGTATTTT. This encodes CASLGQGTDTQYF.

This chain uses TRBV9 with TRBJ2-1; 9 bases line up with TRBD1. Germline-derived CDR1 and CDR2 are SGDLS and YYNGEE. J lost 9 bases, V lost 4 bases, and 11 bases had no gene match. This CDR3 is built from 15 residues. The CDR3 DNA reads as TGTGCCAGCAGCCCCTACGAGACAGGGGGTTCTGAGCAGTTCTTC. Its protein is CASSPYETGGSEQFF.

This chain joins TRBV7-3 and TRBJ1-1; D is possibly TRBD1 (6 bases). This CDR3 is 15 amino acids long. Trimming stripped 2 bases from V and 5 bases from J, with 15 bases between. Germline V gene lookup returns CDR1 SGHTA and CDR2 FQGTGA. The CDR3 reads CASSLEQGWGTEAFF. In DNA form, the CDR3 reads TGTGCCAGCAGCTTAGAACAGGGCTGGGGGACTGAAGCTTTCTTT.

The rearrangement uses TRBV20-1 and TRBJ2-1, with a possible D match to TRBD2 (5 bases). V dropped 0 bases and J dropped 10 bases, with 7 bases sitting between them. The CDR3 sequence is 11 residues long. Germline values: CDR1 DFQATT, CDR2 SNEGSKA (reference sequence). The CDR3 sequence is CSARDLAEQFF. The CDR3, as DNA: TGCAGTGCTAGAGATCTAGCCGAGCAGTTCTTC.

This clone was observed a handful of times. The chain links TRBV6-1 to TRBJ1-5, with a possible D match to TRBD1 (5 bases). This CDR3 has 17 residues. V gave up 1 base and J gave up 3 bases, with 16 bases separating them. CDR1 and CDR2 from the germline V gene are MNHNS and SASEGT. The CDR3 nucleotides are TGTGCCAGCAGTGAAGGGAGGGGTAGGGCTGTCAATCAGCCCCAGCATTTT. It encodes CASSEGRGRAVNQPQHF.

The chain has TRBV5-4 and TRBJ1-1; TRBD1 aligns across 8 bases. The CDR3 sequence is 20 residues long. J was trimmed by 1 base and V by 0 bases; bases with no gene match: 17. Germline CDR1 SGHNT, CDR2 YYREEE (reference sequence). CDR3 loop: CASSLGARAGTGLSNTEAFF. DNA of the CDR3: TGTGCCAGCAGCTTGGGGGCTCGTGCTGGGACAGGACTATCGAACACTGAAGCTTTCTTT.

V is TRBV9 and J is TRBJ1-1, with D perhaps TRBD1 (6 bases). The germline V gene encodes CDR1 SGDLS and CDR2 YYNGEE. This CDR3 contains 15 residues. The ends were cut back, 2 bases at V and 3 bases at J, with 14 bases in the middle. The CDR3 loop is CASSVGSGVDTEAFF. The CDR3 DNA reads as TGTGCCAGCAGCGTCGGGTCAGGGGTGGACACTGAAGCTTTCTTT.

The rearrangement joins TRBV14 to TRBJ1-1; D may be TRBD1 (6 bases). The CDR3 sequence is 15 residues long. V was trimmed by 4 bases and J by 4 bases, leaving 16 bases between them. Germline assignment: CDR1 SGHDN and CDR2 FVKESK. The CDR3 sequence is CASSLGTLAATEAFF. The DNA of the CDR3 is TGTGCCAGCAGCCTCGGGACATTGGCCGCCACTGAAGCTTTCTTT.

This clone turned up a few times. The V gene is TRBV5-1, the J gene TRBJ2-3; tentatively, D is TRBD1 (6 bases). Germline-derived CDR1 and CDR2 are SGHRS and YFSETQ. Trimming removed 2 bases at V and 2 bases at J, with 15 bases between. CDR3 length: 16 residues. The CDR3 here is CASSFDRFGNTDTQYF. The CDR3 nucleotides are TGCGCCAGCAGCTTCGACAGGTTTGGGAACACAGATACGCAGTATTTT.

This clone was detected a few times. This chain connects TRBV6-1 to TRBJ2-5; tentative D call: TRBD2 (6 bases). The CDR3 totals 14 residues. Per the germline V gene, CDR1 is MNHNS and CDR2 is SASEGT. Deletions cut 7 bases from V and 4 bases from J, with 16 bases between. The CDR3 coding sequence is TGTGCCAGCATTCGGGGGTGGGGGGTAGAGACCCAGTACTTC. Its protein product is CASIRGWGVETQYF.

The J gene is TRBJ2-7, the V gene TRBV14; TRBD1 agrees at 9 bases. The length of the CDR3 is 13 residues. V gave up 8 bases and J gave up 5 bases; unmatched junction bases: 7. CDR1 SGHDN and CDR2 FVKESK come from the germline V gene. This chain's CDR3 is CASRKGQGDEQYF. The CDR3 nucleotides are TGTGCCAGCCGAAAGGGACAGGGTGACGAGCAGTACTTC.

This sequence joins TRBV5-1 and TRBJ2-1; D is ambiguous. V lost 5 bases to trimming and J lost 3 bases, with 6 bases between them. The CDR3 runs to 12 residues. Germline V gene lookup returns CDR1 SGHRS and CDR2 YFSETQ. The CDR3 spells CASSQNYNEQFF. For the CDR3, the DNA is TGCGCCAGCAGTCAGAACTACAATGAGCAGTTCTTC.

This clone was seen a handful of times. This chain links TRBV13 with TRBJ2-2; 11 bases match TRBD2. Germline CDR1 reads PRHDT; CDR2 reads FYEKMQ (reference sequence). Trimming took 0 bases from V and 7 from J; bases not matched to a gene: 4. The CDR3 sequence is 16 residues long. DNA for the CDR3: TGTGCCAGCAGCTTAGGCCTAGCGGGAGGTGTCGGGGAGCTGTTTTTT. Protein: CASSLGLAGGVGELFF.

The CDR3 here is CASSAARTSNEQFF. As DNA, the CDR3 is TGTGCCAGTAGTGCGGCCCGAACGTCCAATGAGCAGTTCTTC. The chain recombines TRBV19 with TRBJ2-1; unclear D gene. V was clipped by 5 bases and J by 6 bases, with 14 bases between them. The CDR3 has 14 residues. Germline V gene lookup returns CDR1 LNHDA and CDR2 SQIVND (reference sequence).

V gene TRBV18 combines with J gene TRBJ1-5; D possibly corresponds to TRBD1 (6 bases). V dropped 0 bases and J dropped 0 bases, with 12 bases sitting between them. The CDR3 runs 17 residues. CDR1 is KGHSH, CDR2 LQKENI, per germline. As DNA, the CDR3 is TGTGCCAGCTCACCACCGGGGGCTTCCAATAGCAATCAGCCCCAGCATTTT. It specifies CASSPPGASNSNQPQHF.

DNA of the CDR3: TGTGCCAGTAGTTCATCCGGGGTAGAAAAACTGTTTTTT. It specifies CASSSSGVEKLFF. This chain connects TRBV19 to TRBJ1-4, with D unresolved. CDR3 length equals 13 residues. CDR1 and CDR2 (germline): LNHDA, SQIVND (reference sequence). Trimming cost V 5 bases and J 8 bases, with 12 bases left between them.

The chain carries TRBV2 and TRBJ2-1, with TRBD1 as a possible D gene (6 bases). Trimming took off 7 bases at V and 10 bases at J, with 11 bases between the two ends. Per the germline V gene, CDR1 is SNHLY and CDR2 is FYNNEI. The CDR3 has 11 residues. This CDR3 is CASTGQIEQFF. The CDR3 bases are TGTGCCAGCACCGGACAGATCGAGCAGTTCTTC. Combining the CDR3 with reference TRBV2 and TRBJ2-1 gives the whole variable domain EPEVTQTPSHQVTQMGQEVILRCVPISNHLYFYWYRQILGQKVEFLVSFYNNEISEKSEIFDDQFSVERPDGSNFTLKIRSTKLEDSAMYFCASTGQIEQFFGPGTRLTVL.